These 21 T cell receptor beta chains share one sample of origin, sequenced in a study of blood T cell repertoires in COVID-19. TCRdb's copy holds only in-frame clones and misses some; the assay was immunoSEQ multiplex PCR. The repertoire holds approximately 36,000 clones, with about 85% as singletons. Sample: peripheral blood. Source of these receptors: a man aged 50 or older with active COVID-19.

This rearrangement joins TRBV27 to TRBJ1-1; 8 nucleotides agree with TRBD1. The V and J ends lost 5 bases and 4 bases, in that order; junction bases with no gene match: 0. The CDR3 totals 12 residues. Germline V gene sequence: CDR1 MNHEY, CDR2 SMNVEV (reference sequence). The chain's CDR3 is CASSDRGTEAFF. The CDR3 region has the DNA TGTGCCAGCAGTGACAGGGGCACTGAAGCTTTCTTT.

The rearrangement links TRBV7-6 to TRBJ2-3, with 11 bases fitting TRBD2. CDR1 and CDR2 from the germline V gene are SGHVS and FNYEAQ. The V segment lost 5 bases and the J segment 6 bases; nucleotides outside the gene matches: 10. CDR3 length equals 16 residues. The CDR3 here is CASSPLSGGDRDTQYF. CDR3 bases: TGTGCCAGCAGCCCCCTTAGCGGGGGGGATCGGGATACGCAGTATTTT.

This chain uses TRBV28 with TRBJ1-5; 7 bases are shared with TRBD1. The CDR3 consists of 14 residues. From germline, CDR1 is MDHEN and CDR2 SYDVKM. J lost 6 bases, V lost 3 bases, and 5 bases had no gene match. The CDR3 region is CASSLGQSRQPQHF. As DNA, the CDR3 is TGTGCCAGCAGTTTGGGACAGAGTCGTCAGCCCCAGCATTTT.

The chain carries TRBV6-4 and TRBJ1-2; 8 bases align to TRBD1. With 6 bases clipped from V and 5 bases from J, the junction kept 11 bases outside the gene matches. The V gene's germline CDR1 is MRHNA and CDR2 SNTAGT. This CDR3 is built from 15 residues. The CDR3 region is CASSPWQGAGYGYTF. DNA of the CDR3: TGTGCCAGCAGCCCGTGGCAGGGGGCCGGTTATGGCTACACCTTC.

Here the CDR3 DNA reads TGTGCCAGTAGTATGAGTCTCCAAGAGACCCAGTACTTC. This codes for CASSMSLQETQYF. V usage is TRBV19 and J usage is TRBJ2-5; D unresolved. Per the germline V gene, CDR1 is LNHDA and CDR2 is SQIVND (reference sequence). The CDR3 length is 13 residues. The ends were cut back, 3 bases at V and 1 base at J, with 6 bases in the middle.

V gene TRBV2 combines with J gene TRBJ2-1; 10 nucleotides line up with TRBD2. The CDR3 is 14 residues long. The V segment lost 7 bases and the J segment 12 bases; nucleotides outside the gene matches: 12. CDR1 and CDR2 from the germline V gene are SNHLY and FYNNEI. This CDR3 reads CASMKTSGSHGQFF. The CDR3 DNA sequence: TGTGCCAGCATGAAGACTAGCGGGTCCCACGGGCAGTTCTTC.

The gene calls are TRBV27 and TRBJ1-1; 7 bases map to TRBD1. The J segment lost 3 bases and the V segment lost 5 bases, leaving 3 bases of the junction unmatched. This CDR3 region has 13 residues. The germline CDR1 and CDR2 sequences are MNHEY and SMNVEV (reference sequence). This chain's CDR3 is CASSPGQYTEAFF. The CDR3 bases are TGTGCCAGCAGTCCGGGACAGTACACTGAAGCTTTCTTT.

V is TRBV29-1 and J is TRBJ2-1, with 9 positions matching TRBD1. V shed 6 bases and J 3 bases; nucleotides not matched to a gene: 9. This CDR3 is 15 amino acids long. Per the germline V gene, CDR1 is SQVTM and CDR2 is ANQGSEA. In nucleotides, the CDR3 is TGCAGCGTAGCCCCCCGGGACAGGGACTACAATGAGCAGTTCTTC. Translation gives CSVAPRDRDYNEQFF.

This clone was observed a handful of times. The rearrangement links TRBV10-1 to TRBJ2-2; the D is unclear. Germline CDR1 WNHNN, CDR2 SYGVQD (reference sequence). V shed 2 bases and J shed 6 bases, with 7 bases lying between them. The CDR3 runs to 13 residues. The CDR3 DNA reads as TGCGCCAGCAGTGAGATGTCAGCCGGGGAGCTGTTTTTT. It translates to CASSEMSAGELFF.

The chain is built from TRBV5-1 and TRBJ2-7, with a tentative D call TRBD1 (7 bases). This CDR3 has 13 residues. Germline CDR1 reads SGHRS; CDR2 reads YFSETQ. Trimming shortened V by 5 bases and J by 2 bases, and 11 bases separated the two germline ends. CDR3 in amino acids: CASREGATYEQYF. The CDR3, as DNA: TGCGCCAGCAGGGAGGGGGCAACCTACGAGCAGTACTTC.

The V call is TRBV7-2, the J call TRBJ2-3, with TRBD2 as a possible D gene (6 bases). The CDR3 runs 15 residues. Looked up from germline, CDR1 is SGHTA and CDR2 is FQGNSA. Trimming removed 5 bases at V and 2 bases at J, with 14 bases between. The CDR3 coding sequence is TGTGCCAGCAGCACCTTTAGCGGACTCACAGATACGCAGTATTTT. Protein sequence: CASSTFSGLTDTQYF.

The J gene is TRBJ2-7, the V gene TRBV2; 7 nucleotides agree with TRBD1. Trimming removed 6 bases from V and 2 bases from J; junction bases left unmatched: 4. CDR3 length: 13 residues. CDR1 and CDR2 from the germline V gene are SNHLY and FYNNEI. CDR3 DNA sequence: TGTGCCAGCAGACGGCAGGGGGCCTACGAGCAGTACTTC. It specifies CASRRQGAYEQYF.

For this clone: At one boundary the junction diverges from the germline segment, which might be a read error. The chain recombines TRBV3-1 (or the pseudogene TRBV3-2) with TRBJ2-6; no firm D call. Germline V gives CDR1 LGHDT, CDR2 YNNKEL (reference sequence). The CDR3 length is 14 residues. In nucleotides, the CDR3 is TGTGCCAGCAGCGCTTCCTCTAGGGCCAACGTCCTGACTTTC. As protein: CASSASSRANVLTF.

V gene TRBV11-2 combines with J gene TRBJ2-3, with D unclear. Per germline, CDR1 SGHAT and CDR2 FQNNGV. The CDR3 spans 13 residues. Between the trimmed V and J ends, which lost 6 bases and 0 bases, there was a span of 7 bases. The CDR3 sequence is CASRPISTDTQYF. The CDR3 DNA reads as TGTGCCAGCAGACCTATTAGCACAGATACGCAGTATTTT.

This chain uses TRBV27 with TRBJ1-2; 8 nucleotides align to TRBD1. J lost 7 bases, V lost 8 bases, and 9 bases had no gene match. Germline V gene lookup returns CDR1 MNHEY and CDR2 SMNVEV (reference sequence). This CDR3 spans 13 amino acids. CDR3 DNA sequence: TGTGCCAGCGGAAGGACAGGGAGAAGTGGCTACACCTTC. It translates to CASGRTGRSGYTF.

The CDR3 nucleotides are TGTGCCAGCAGCGGACAGGGTTTGGGCAATCAGCCCCAGCATTTT. Amino acids: CASSGQGLGNQPQHF. The rearrangement uses TRBV6-5 and TRBJ1-5; 8 nucleotides agree with TRBD1. The CDR3 is 15 amino acids. J gave up 2 bases and V 6 bases, and 6 bases lay outside the gene matches. In germline, CDR1 is MNHEY, CDR2 SVGAGI.

The chain couples TRBV3-1 (or the pseudogene TRBV3-2) to TRBJ2-5; 9 bases are shared with TRBD1. The trim removed 0 bases at V and 1 base at J, leaving 9 bases unmatched. CDR1 and CDR2 from the germline V gene are LGHDT and YNNKEL (reference sequence). The CDR3 covers 18 residues. CDR3 sequence (DNA): TGTGCCAGCAGCCAAGATAGAGGGACAGGGAGGGCCCAAGAGACCCAGTACTTC. Protein product: CASSQDRGTGRAQETQYF.

V usage is TRBV4-3 and J usage is TRBJ1-1; tentatively, D is TRBD1 (5 bases). V was clipped by 4 bases and J by 6 bases, with 12 bases between them. The CDR3 spans 13 residues. CDR1 and CDR2 (germline): LGHNA, YSLEER. CDR3 loop: CASSLNWGAEAFF. CDR3 DNA: TGCGCCAGCAGCCTGAACTGGGGGGCTGAAGCTTTCTTT.

The chain links TRBV10-1 to TRBJ1-1, with 9 positions matching TRBD1. Germline CDR1 and CDR2: WNHNN and SYGVQD (reference sequence). This CDR3 has 15 amino acids. V lost 4 bases and J lost 4; bases outside the gene matches: 7. CDR3 DNA: TGCGCCAGCAGTGCCGAAACAGGGGGCGGCACTGAAGCTTTCTTT. Its translation is CASSAETGGGTEAFF.

The chain joins TRBV7-2 to TRBJ1-5; no definite D call. This CDR3 region has 13 residues. In germline, CDR1 is SGHTA, CDR2 FQGNSA. Trimming removed 7 bases at V and 11 bases at J, with 18 bases between. CDR3 nucleotides: TGTGCCAGCACCTCCGGTATATACGAGACCCAGCATTTT. This sequence encodes CASTSGIYETQHF.

This sequence joins TRBV28 and TRBJ1-6; weak D call: TRBD1 (5 bases). The CDR3 has 15 amino acids. V lost 2 bases and J lost 9, with 14 bases in between. From germline, CDR1 is MDHEN and CDR2 SYDVKM. CDR3 protein: CASSLPQGLGSPLHF. Written as DNA, the CDR3 is TGTGCCAGCAGTTTACCGCAGGGTCTGGGTTCACCCCTCCACTTT.